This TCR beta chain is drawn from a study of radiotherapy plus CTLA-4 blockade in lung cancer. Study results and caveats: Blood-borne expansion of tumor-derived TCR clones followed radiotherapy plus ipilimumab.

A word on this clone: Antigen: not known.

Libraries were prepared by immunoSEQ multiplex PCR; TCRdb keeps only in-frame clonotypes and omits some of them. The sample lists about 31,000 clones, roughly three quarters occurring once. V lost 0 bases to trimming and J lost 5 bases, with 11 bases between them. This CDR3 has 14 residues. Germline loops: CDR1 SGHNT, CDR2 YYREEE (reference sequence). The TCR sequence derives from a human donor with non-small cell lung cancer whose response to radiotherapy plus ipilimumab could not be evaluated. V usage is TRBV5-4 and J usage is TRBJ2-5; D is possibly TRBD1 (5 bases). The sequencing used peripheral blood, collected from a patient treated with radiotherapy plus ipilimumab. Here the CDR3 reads CASSLGSKGETQYF. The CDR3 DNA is TGTGCCAGCAGCTTGGGTTCCAAGGGGGAGACCCAGTACTTC.